These 24 T cell receptor beta chains were sequenced from one sample in a study of shared clonotypes between healthy human individuals. Profiling relied on immunoSEQ multiplex PCR, and the TCRdb table lists in-frame clones only, not all of them. There are a few million clones in the sample; around 93% occur only once, and 0.37% lies in the top ten. Sequenced material: naive CD4+ T cells from PBMCs. Subset meaning: CD45RA+ positively selected. The receptors come from a man between 18 and 35 years old in good health. Some clones in this sample may be carry-over from other donors' samples.

The CDR3 nucleotides are TGTGCCAGCAGGCCAGGGGTTATGAACACTGAAGCTTTCTTT. Its protein is CASRPGVMNTEAFF. The chain links TRBV27 to TRBJ1-1; possible D gene TRBD1, 6 bases. V lost 6 bases and J lost 0, with 11 bases in between. Germline V lookup: CDR1 MNHEY, CDR2 SMNVEV (reference sequence). This CDR3 has 14 residues.

The chain employs TRBV7-3 and TRBJ2-3, with 8 positions matching TRBD2. Germline trimming cut 5 bases from V and 4 bases from J; bases unmatched to any gene: 5. The CDR3 covers 14 residues. CDR1 and CDR2 from the germline V gene are SGHTA and FQGTGA. CDR3 residues: CASSREGRADTQYF. CDR3 coding DNA: TGTGCCAGCAGCCGGGAGGGCCGGGCAGATACGCAGTATTTT. The variable domain in full, with the rest retrieved from reference TRBV7-3 and TRBJ2-3, is GAGVSQTPSNKVTEKGKYVELRCDPISGHTALYWYRQSLGQGPEFLIYFQGTGAADDSGLPNDRFFAVRPEGSVSTLKIQRTERGDSAVYLCASSREGRADTQYFGPGTRLTVL.

V and J are TRBV7-2 and TRBJ2-1; the match to TRBD2 covers 9 bases. The CDR3 extends over 15 amino acids. V gave up 11 bases and J gave up 1 base; unmatched junction bases: 9. Germline CDR1 and CDR2: SGHTA and FQGNSA. CDR3 DNA sequence: TGTGCCGGCTCTGCGGGAGGGACGTCCTACAATGAGCAGTTCTTC. Translating it yields CAGSAGGTSYNEQFF.

V usage is TRBV5-1 and J usage is TRBJ1-2; perhaps TRBD1 as D (6 bases). The CDR3 covers 13 residues. Germline V gene lookup returns CDR1 SGHRS and CDR2 YFSETQ. Trimming stripped 3 bases from V and 6 bases from J, with 12 bases between. DNA of the CDR3: TGCGCCAGCAGCTCGCCACAGGGAGATGGCTACACCTTC. Protein sequence: CASSSPQGDGYTF.

The CDR3 protein is CASSVTGATYEQYF. CDR3 nucleotides: TGTGCCAGCAGCGTTACCGGTGCCACCTACGAGCAGTACTTC. The rearrangement joins TRBV7-2 to TRBJ2-7; D remains ambiguous. The germline V gene has CDR1 SGHTA and CDR2 FQGNSA. The CDR3 extends over 14 amino acids. Trimming shortened V by 5 bases and J by 2 bases, and 13 bases separated the two germline ends.

The chain recombines TRBV6-1 with TRBJ2-7, with D perhaps TRBD1 (6 bases). The CDR3 is made up of 13 amino acids. The ends were cut back, 7 bases at V and 5 bases at J, with 15 bases in the middle. Germline V gene data show CDR1 as MNHNS and CDR2 as SASEGT. The CDR3 coding sequence is TGTGCCAGCAACCGACAGGTGAGCCACGAGCAGTACTTC. This translates into CASNRQVSHEQYF.

The rearrangement uses TRBV15 and TRBJ2-3; possible D gene TRBD2, 5 bases. With 5 bases removed from V and 2 bases from J, the gap between germline ends came to 17 bases. CDR1 is LNHNV and CDR2 is YYDKDF in the germline V gene (reference sequence). The CDR3 sequence is 16 residues long. CDR3 region: CATSRQRFESTDTQYF. As DNA, the CDR3 is TGTGCCACCAGCCGGCAGCGGTTTGAGTCCACAGATACGCAGTATTTT. Full variable domain (remainder filled in from reference TRBV15 and TRBJ2-3): DAMVIQNPRYQVTQFGKPVTLSCSQTLNHNVMYWYQQKSSQAPKLLFHYYDKDFNNEADTPDNFQSRRPNTSFCFLDIRSPGLGDTAMYLCATSRQRFESTDTQYFGPGTRLTVL.

This chain joins TRBV6-6 and TRBJ2-1; D is unclear. Trimming pared 6 bases from V and 2 bases from J, leaving 5 bases between. Per the germline V gene, CDR1 is MNHNY and CDR2 is SVGAGI (reference sequence). This CDR3 region has 12 residues. This CDR3 reads CASSLAYNEQFF. In DNA form, the CDR3 reads TGTGCCAGCAGCTTAGCCTACAATGAGCAGTTCTTC.

This chain uses TRBV2 with TRBJ2-4; D perhaps matches TRBD2 (6 bases). CDR3 size: 13 residues. Germline CDR1 is SNHLY and CDR2 is FYNNEI. V was trimmed by 4 bases and J by 6 bases, leaving 10 bases between them. The CDR3 region has the DNA TGTGCCAGCAGTGGCTCGGAGGGAAACATTCAGTACTTC. Translation: CASSGSEGNIQYF.

The chain is built from TRBV30 and TRBJ1-5, with a tentative D call TRBD1 (6 bases). The V gene's germline CDR1 is GTSNPN and CDR2 SVGIG (reference sequence). Trimming cost V 3 bases and J 5 bases, with 11 bases left between them. The CDR3 covers 13 residues. The CDR3 nucleotides read TGTGCCTGGAGCCTGGACAGTTATCAGCCCCAGCATTTT. The encoded protein is CAWSLDSYQPQHF.

The rearrangement joins TRBV28 to TRBJ1-5, with 9 bases identical to TRBD1. Trimming cost V 6 bases and J 4 bases; bases outside gene matches: 13. Germline assignment: CDR1 MDHEN and CDR2 SYDVKM. This CDR3 has 17 residues. The CDR3: CASRGSQGDRANQPQHF. The CDR3 nucleotides are TGTGCCAGCAGGGGTAGCCAGGGGGACAGGGCAAATCAGCCCCAGCATTTT. Filled out from reference TRBV28 and TRBJ1-5, the complete variable domain reads DVKVTQSSRYLVKRTGEKVFLECVQDMDHENMFWYRQDPGLGLRLIYFSYDVKMKEKGDIPEGYSVSREKKERFSLILESASTNQTSMYLCASRGSQGDRANQPQHFGDGTRLSIL.

The chain links TRBV11-1 to TRBJ1-1; 7 nucleotides match TRBD1. The V segment lost 4 bases and the J segment 0 bases; nucleotides outside the gene matches: 2. CDR3 length: 14 residues. The germline V gene has CDR1 SGHAT and CDR2 FQDESV (reference sequence). In DNA, the CDR3 is TGTGCCAGCAGCTCGGGACAGCTGAACACTGAAGCTTTCTTT. Its protein product is CASSSGQLNTEAFF.

This clone was observed once. The rearrangement uses TRBV5-1 and TRBJ1-2, with D possibly TRBD1 on 5 matching bases. V was shortened by 1 base and J by 6 bases, with 16 bases between the two germline ends. Germline V CDR1 and CDR2: SGHRS, YFSETQ. CDR3 length: 15 residues. CDR3 amino acids: CASSLMGQGGDGYTF. The DNA for the CDR3 is TGCGCCAGCAGCTTGATGGGTCAGGGCGGCGATGGCTACACCTTC.

The chain joins TRBV11-1 to TRBJ1-5; D remains unclear. Deletions cut 0 bases from V and 5 bases from J, with 5 bases between. The CDR3 length is 13 residues. Germline CDR1 reads SGHAT; CDR2 reads FQDESV (reference sequence). CDR3 sequence: CASSLARDQPQHF. CDR3 in DNA: TGTGCCAGCAGCTTAGCGAGGGATCAGCCCCAGCATTTT.

The V and J genes are TRBV6-1 and TRBJ2-2; no clear D. Germline V gene lookup returns CDR1 MNHNS and CDR2 SASEGT. This CDR3 contains 15 residues. V was trimmed by 6 bases and J by 6 bases, leaving 17 bases between them. The CDR3 coding sequence is TGTGCCAGCAGCTCGGACGCCGGGTGGGCCGGGGAGCTGTTTTTT. Translating it yields CASSSDAGWAGELFF.

This rearrangement joins TRBV6-6 to TRBJ2-4; TRBD2 matches at 15 bases. Germline CDR1 MNHNY, CDR2 SVGAGI (reference sequence). Losses at the gene ends were 4 bases for V and 9 bases for J; bases not matched to a gene: 7. CDR3 length equals 16 residues. The CDR3 region has the DNA TGTGCCAGCAGTTCTCAGGGACTAGCGGGAGGTAGCATTCAGTACTTC. Amino acids: CASSSQGLAGGSIQYF.

The chain links TRBV7-9 to TRBJ2-3, with 11 bases identical to TRBD2. The germline V gene encodes CDR1 SEHNR and CDR2 FQNEAQ (reference sequence). J was trimmed by 3 bases and V by 3 bases; bases with no gene match: 2. This CDR3 has 15 amino acids. CDR3 sequence: CASSLTSGTTDTQYF. DNA of the CDR3: TGTGCCAGCAGCTTGACTAGCGGGACTACAGATACGCAGTATTTT.

The J gene is TRBJ2-7, the V gene TRBV7-2; TRBD2 aligns across 10 bases. CDR3 size: 16 residues. The germline V gene has CDR1 SGHTA and CDR2 FQGNSA. V shed 0 bases and J 4 bases; nucleotides not matched to a gene: 6. For the CDR3, the DNA is TGTGCCAGCAGCTTAGCCGGCCTAGCGGGGGTTTACGAGCAGTACTTC. Translated: CASSLAGLAGVYEQYF.

The table lists this clone with a count of one. The CDR3 DNA is TGTGCCAGCAGTTCAGAGGGGGCAGACTCCTACGAGCAGTACTTC. It yields the protein CASSSEGADSYEQYF. The chain recombines TRBV28 with TRBJ2-7; 7 bases agree with TRBD1. Germline assignment: CDR1 MDHEN and CDR2 SYDVKM. The CDR3 is 15 residues long. Trimming at V came to 4 bases and at J to 0 bases, leaving 6 bases not matched to a gene.

The chain joins TRBV6-5 to TRBJ1-2, with D hard to call. The CDR3 totals 13 residues. Germline loops: CDR1 MNHEY, CDR2 SVGAGI. Trimming removed 5 bases from V and 4 bases from J, with 11 bases in between. The CDR3 nucleotides read TGTGCCAGCAGTCCAGACGGGCGCTATGGCTACACCTTC. Protein: CASSPDGRYGYTF.

The chain combines TRBV4-2 with TRBJ1-2, with 9 bases lining up with TRBD1. The CDR3 totals 17 residues. Germline V gene data show CDR1 as LGHNA and CDR2 as YNFKEQ. Trimming took 1 base from V and 0 from J; bases not matched to a gene: 6. The CDR3 here is CASSQVGQGGSNYGYTF. DNA of the CDR3: TGTGCCAGCAGCCAAGTGGGACAGGGAGGGTCTAACTATGGCTACACCTTC.

This clone was seen a single time. The V gene is TRBV5-1, the J gene TRBJ2-1; TRBD2 aligns across 10 bases. Germline-derived CDR1 and CDR2 are SGHRS and YFSETQ. V dropped 6 bases and J dropped 0; count of bases not matched to a gene: 6. The CDR3 is made up of 16 amino acids. The DNA of the CDR3 is TGCGCCAGCAACCGAGCGGGAGGGGGCTCCTACAATGAGCAGTTCTTC. The encoded protein is CASNRAGGGSYNEQFF.

The CDR3 DNA is TGTGCCAGCAGCCCAGTGGGGAGCGGGACCCAGTACTTC. Translation gives CASSPVGSGTQYF. The rearrangement links TRBV11-3 to TRBJ2-5; TRBD2 is a possible D gene (5 bases). CDR3 length: 13 residues. The ends were cut back, 5 bases at V and 7 bases at J, with 14 bases in the middle. Germline assignment: CDR1 SGHNT and CDR2 YENEEA.

The chain combines TRBV6-5 with TRBJ2-7, with D perhaps matching TRBD1 (6 bases). The V gene lost 0 bases and the J gene lost 3 bases, with 12 bases spanning the gap. This CDR3 is built from 15 residues. Germline CDR1 and CDR2: MNHEY and SVGAGI. The CDR3 region has the DNA TGTGCCAGCAGTTACTCGCCAGGACAGTTCTACGAGCAGTACTTC. Its protein is CASSYSPGQFYEQYF.